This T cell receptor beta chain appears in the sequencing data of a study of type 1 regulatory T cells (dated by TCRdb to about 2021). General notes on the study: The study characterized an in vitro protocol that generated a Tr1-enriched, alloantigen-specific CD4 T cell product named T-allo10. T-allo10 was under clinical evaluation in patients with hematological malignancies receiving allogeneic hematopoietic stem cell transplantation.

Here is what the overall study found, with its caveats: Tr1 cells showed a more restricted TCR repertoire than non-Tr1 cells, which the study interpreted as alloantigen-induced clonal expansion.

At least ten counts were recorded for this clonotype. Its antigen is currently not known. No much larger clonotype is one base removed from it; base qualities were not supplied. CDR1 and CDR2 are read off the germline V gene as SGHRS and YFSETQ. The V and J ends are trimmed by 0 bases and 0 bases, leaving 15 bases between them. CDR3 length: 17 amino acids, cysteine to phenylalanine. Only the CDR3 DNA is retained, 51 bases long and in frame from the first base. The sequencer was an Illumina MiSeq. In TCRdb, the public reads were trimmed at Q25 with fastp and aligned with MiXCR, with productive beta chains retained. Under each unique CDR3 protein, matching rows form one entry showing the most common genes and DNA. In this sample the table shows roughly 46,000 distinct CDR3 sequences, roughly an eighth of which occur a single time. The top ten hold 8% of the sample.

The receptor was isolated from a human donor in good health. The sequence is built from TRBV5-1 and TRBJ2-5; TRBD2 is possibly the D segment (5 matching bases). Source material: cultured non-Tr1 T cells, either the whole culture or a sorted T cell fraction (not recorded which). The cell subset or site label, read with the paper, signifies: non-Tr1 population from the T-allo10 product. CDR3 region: CASSLGPRGSNQETQYF. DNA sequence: TGCGCCAGCAGCTTGGGCCCGAGAGGGTCCAACCAAGAGACCCAGTACTTC.